In this sample, the clone carrying this TCR beta chain turned up many times. Its antigen is as yet unknown. This record belongs to a study of T cells in Graves' hyperthyroidism and ophthalmopathy. General study results and limits: Stable hyperthyroidism was told apart from ophthalmopathy by a model built on 13 V-J features.

Patients between 18 and 65 years old had hyperthyroidism, newly diagnosed and lasting under 2 months. The study excluded patients with uncontrolled infection, other autoimmune disease, pregnancy or lactation. This sample holds PBMCs from approximately 10 ml fresh peripheral blood. Using RNA transcripts as the source, TCR beta CDR3 regions were amplified. Initially, a first-round RT-PCR of the TCR CDR3 employed the HTBI primer set. TCRdb reprocessed the multiplex PCR reads with MiXCR, giving one entry per CDR3 protein. The table has hundreds of thousands of distinct CDR3 sequences, 14% seen once. V dropped 4 bases and J dropped 4 bases, with 20 bases sitting between them. The length of the CDR3 is 15 residues. Per germline, CDR1 DFQATT and CDR2 SNEGSKA (reference sequence).

Sequencing was carried out using blood. This TCR came from a woman between 18 and 29 years old with Graves' hyperthyroidism. The gene calls are TRBV20-1 and TRBJ2-7, with D perhaps assigned TRBD1 or TRBD2 (5 bases each). The DNA of the CDR3 is TGCAGTGCTACGGGTGCGAGGGGCATCGGGTACGAGCAGTACTTC. Translating gives CSATGARGIGYEQYF.